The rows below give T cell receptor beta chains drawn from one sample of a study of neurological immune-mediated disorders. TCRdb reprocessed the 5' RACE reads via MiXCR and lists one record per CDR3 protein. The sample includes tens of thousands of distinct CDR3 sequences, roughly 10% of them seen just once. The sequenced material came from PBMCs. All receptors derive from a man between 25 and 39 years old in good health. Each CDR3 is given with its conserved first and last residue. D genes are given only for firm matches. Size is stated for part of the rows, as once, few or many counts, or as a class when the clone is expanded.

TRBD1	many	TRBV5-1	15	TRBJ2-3	CASSSEQGWIDTQYF	TGCGCCAGCAGCTCCGAACAGGGGTGGATAGATACGCAGTATTTT
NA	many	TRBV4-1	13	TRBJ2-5	CASSQDREETQYF	TGCGCCAGCAGCCAAGATAGGGAAGAGACCCAGTACTTC
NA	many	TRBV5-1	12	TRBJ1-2	CASSLNRDGYTF	TGCGCCAGCAGCTTAAACAGGGACGGCTACACCTTC
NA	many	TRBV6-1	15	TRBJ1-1	CASSASWWGDTEAFF	TGTGCCAGCAGTGCAAGTTGGTGGGGGGACACTGAAGCTTTCTTT
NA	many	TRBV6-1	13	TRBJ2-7	CASRKAESYEQYF	TGTGCCAGCAGGAAAGCCGAATCCTACGAGCAGTACTTC
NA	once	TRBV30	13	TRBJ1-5	CAWSPRRLQPQHF	TGTGCCTGGAGTCCGAGACGATTACAGCCCCAGCATTTT
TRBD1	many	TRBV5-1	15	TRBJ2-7	CASKLSGTGALEQYF	TGCGCCAGCAAATTAAGCGGGACAGGGGCCCTCGAGCAGTACTTC
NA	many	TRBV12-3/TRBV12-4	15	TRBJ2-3	CASDRVGVSTDTQYF	TGTGCCAGCGACCGGGTGGGAGTTAGCACAGATACGCAGTATTTT
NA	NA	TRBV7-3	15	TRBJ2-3	CASNLFPTSTDTQYF	TGTGCCAGCAATCTCTTTCCGACTAGCACAGATACGCAGTATTTT
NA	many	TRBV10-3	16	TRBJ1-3	CAISESNLFSGNTIYF	TGTGCCATCAGTGAGTCGAACTTATTCTCTGGAAACACCATATATTTT
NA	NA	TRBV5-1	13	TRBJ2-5	CASSLSLVETRYF	TGCGCCAGCAGCTTGTCTCTTGTCGAGACCCGGTACTTC
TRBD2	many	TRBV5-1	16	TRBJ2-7	CASSLEGTSGPYEQYF	TGCGCCAGCAGCTTGGAGGGGACTAGCGGCCCCTACGAGCAGTACTTC
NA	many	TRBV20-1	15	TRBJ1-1	CSAGRAGLLDTEAFF	TGCAGTGCTGGGCGGGCAGGGCTCCTGGACACTGAAGCTTTCTTT
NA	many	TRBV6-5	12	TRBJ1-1	CASRPRGEEAFF	TGTGCCAGCAGGCCGAGGGGGGAGGAAGCTTTCTTT
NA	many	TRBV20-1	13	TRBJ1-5	CSASQGDNQPQHF	TGCAGTGCTAGCCAGGGCGACAATCAGCCCCAGCATTTT
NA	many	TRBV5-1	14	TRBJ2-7	CASRSSAGPYEQYF	TGCGCCAGCAGATCGTCCGCGGGGCCCTACGAGCAGTACTTC
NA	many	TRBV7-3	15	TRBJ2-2	CASSRAPSGTGELFF	TGTGCCAGCAGCCGTGCCCCATCCGGCACCGGGGAGCTGTTTTTT
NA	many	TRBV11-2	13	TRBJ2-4	CASSLGREGIQYF	TGTGCCAGCAGCTTAGGGCGGGAAGGCATTCAGTACTTC
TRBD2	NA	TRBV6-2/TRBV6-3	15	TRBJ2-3	CASSYKASGEDTQYF	TGTGCCAGCAGTTACAAGGCTAGCGGGGAAGATACGCAGTATTTT
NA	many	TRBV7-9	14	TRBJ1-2	CASSLEWGNYGYTF	TGTGCCAGCAGCTTAGAGTGGGGTAACTATGGCTACACCTTC
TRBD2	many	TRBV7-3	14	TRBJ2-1	CASSGTSGSDEQFF	TGTGCCAGCAGCGGGACTAGCGGGAGCGATGAGCAGTTCTTC
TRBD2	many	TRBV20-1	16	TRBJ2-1	CSARSGTSGRRDEQFF	TGCAGTGCTCGCTCGGGGACTAGCGGGAGGAGGGATGAGCAGTTCTTC
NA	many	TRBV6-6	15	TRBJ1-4	CASKRGAWDNEKLFF	TGTGCCAGCAAAAGGGGGGCGTGGGATAATGAAAAACTGTTTTTT
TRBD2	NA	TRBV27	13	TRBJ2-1	CASRREGHNEQFF	TGTGCCAGCCGGAGGGAGGGCCACAATGAGCAGTTCTTC
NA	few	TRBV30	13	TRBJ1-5	CAWSRDSNQPQHF	TGTGCCTGGAGTCGGGATAGCAATCAGCCCCAGCATTTT
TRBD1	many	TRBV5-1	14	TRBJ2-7	CASSRTGSFAEQYF	TGCGCCAGCAGCCGGACAGGGAGTTTCGCCGAGCAGTACTTC
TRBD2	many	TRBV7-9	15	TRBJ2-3	CASSFREGSTDTQYF	TGTGCCAGCAGCTTCCGGGAGGGAAGCACAGATACGCAGTATTTT
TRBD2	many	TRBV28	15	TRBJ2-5	CASTAPGAPRGAQYF	TGTGCCAGCACCGCCCCAGGAGCGCCCCGGGGGGCCCAGTACTTC
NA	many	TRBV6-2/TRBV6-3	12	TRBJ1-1	CASISLGTEAFF	TGTGCCAGCATTTCTTTGGGAACTGAAGCTTTCTTT
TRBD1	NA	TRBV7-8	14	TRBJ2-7	CASSVGQGDYEQYF	TGTGCCAGCAGCGTGGGACAGGGGGACTACGAGCAGTACTTC
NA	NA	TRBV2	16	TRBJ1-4	CASSNIPPPGSEKLFF	TGTGCCAGCAGTAATATCCCGCCCCCAGGGAGTGAAAAACTGTTTTTT
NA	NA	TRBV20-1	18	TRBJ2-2	CSARAYYPEQTLTGELFF	TGCAGTGCTAGAGCCTACTACCCGGAACAGACACTCACCGGGGAGCTGTTTTTT
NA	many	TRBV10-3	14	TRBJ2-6	CAISENTGANVLTF	TGTGCCATCAGTGAGAACACTGGGGCCAACGTCCTGACTTTC
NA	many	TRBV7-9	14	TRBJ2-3	CASSPVGDTDTQYF	TGTGCCAGCAGCCCGGTTGGCGACACAGATACGCAGTATTTT
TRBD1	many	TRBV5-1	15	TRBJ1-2	CASSTGTGRSYGYTF	TGCGCCAGCAGCACAGGGACAGGACGCTCATATGGCTACACCTTC
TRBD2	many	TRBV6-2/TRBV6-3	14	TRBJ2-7	CASEDHSGAGEQYF	TGTGCCAGCGAGGACCACAGCGGGGCCGGAGAGCAGTACTTC
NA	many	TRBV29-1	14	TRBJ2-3	CSAAGGWATDTQYF	TGCAGCGCCGCTGGAGGTTGGGCAACAGATACGCAGTATTTT
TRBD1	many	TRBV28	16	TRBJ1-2	CASSLRTGTGGYGYTF	TGTGCCAGCAGTTTACGAACCGGGACAGGGGGCTATGGCTACACCTTC
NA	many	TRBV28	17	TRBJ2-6	CASSPGGVNSGANVLTF	TGTGCCAGCAGCCCCGGGGGAGTCAACTCTGGGGCCAACGTCCTGACTTTC
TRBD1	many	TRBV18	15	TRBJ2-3	CASSRRDRARDTQYF	TGTGCCAGCTCACGTCGGGACAGGGCGAGAGATACGCAGTATTTT
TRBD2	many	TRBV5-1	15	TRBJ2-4	CASSPFAAGGNIQYF	TGCGCCAGCAGCCCATTTGCGGCGGGAGGAAACATTCAGTACTTC
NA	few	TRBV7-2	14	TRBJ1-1	CASNPLGERTEAFF	TGTGCCAGCAACCCACTCGGAGAAAGGACTGAAGCTTTCTTT
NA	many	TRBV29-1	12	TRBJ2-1	CSVEQGMAEQFF	TGCAGCGTTGAACAGGGAATGGCTGAGCAGTTCTTC
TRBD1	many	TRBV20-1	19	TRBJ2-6	CSARDDLVGQMAGANVLTF	TGCAGTGCTAGGGACGATCTGGTGGGACAGATGGCTGGGGCCAACGTCCTGACTTTC
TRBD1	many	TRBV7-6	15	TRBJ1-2	CASSLFPDRDYGYTF	TGTGCCAGCAGCTTATTTCCCGACAGGGACTATGGCTACACCTTC
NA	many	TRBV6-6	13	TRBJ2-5	CASSYGSQETQYF	TGTGCCAGCAGTTACGGCAGCCAAGAGACCCAGTACTTC
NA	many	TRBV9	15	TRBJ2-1	CASSVGAGSYNEQFF	TGTGCCAGCAGCGTAGGGGCAGGCTCCTACAATGAGCAGTTCTTC
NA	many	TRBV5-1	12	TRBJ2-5	CASSLPEETQYF	TGCGCCAGCAGCTTGCCCGAAGAGACCCAGTACTTC
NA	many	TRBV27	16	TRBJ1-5	CASSIHGAKEPQPQHF	TGTGCCAGCAGTATACACGGGGCAAAGGAGCCTCAGCCCCAGCATTTT
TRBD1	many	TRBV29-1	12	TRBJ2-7	CSGRDSKYEQYF	TGCAGCGGACGGGACAGTAAATACGAGCAGTACTTC
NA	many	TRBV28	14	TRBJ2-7	CASKLGVAVDEQYF	TGTGCCAGCAAGCTTGGGGTGGCAGTAGACGAGCAGTACTTC
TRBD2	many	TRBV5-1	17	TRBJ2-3	CASSLVPSGASTDTQYF	TGCGCCAGCAGCTTGGTCCCTAGCGGGGCTAGCACAGATACGCAGTATTTT
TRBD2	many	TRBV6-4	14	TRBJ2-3	CASSDSTSSDTQYF	TGTGCCAGCAGTGACTCGACTAGCTCGGATACGCAGTATTTT